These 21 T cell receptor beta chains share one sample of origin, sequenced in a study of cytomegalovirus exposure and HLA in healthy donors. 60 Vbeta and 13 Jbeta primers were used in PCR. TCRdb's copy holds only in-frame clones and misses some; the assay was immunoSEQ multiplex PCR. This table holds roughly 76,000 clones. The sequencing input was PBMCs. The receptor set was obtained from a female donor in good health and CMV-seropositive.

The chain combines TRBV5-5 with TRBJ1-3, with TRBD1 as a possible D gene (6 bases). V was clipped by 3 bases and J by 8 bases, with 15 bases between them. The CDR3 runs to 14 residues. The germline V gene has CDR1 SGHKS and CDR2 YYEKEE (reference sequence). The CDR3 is CASSSKQGAYTIYF. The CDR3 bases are TGTGCCAGCAGCTCAAAACAGGGTGCATACACCATATATTTT.

CDR3 DNA: TGTGCCAGCTCACCGCTCGAGGAGGGGGCTGAAAACACCATATATTTT. Translated: CASSPLEEGAENTIYF. The J gene is TRBJ1-3, the V gene TRBV18; 7 nucleotides line up with TRBD1. CDR3 size: 16 residues. CDR1 KGHSH and CDR2 LQKENI come from the germline V gene. J gave up 6 bases and V 3 bases, and 11 bases lay outside the gene matches.

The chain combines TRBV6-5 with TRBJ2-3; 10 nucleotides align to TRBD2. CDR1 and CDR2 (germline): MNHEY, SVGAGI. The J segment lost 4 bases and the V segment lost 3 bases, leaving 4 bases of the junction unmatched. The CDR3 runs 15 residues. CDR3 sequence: CASSYPSGGADTQYF. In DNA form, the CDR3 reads TGTGCCAGCAGTTATCCTAGCGGGGGCGCAGATACGCAGTATTTT.

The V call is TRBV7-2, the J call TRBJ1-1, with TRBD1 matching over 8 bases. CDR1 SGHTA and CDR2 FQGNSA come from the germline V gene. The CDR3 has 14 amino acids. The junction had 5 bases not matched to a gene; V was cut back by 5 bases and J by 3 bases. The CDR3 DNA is TGTGCCAGCAGCCCTGACAGGGGTCACACTGAAGCTTTCTTT. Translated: CASSPDRGHTEAFF.

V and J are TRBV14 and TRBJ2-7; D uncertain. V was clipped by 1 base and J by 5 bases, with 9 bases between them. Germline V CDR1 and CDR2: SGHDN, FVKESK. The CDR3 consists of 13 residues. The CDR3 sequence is CASSQGARDEQYF. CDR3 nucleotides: TGTGCCAGCAGCCAAGGGGCGCGCGACGAGCAGTACTTC.

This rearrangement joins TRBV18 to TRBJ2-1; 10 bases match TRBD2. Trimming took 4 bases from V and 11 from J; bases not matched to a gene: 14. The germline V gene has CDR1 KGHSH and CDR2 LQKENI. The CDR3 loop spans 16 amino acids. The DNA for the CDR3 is TGTGCCAGCTCACTATGGAGTAAGCGGGAGGGCCCCCAGCAGTTCTTC. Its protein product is CASSLWSKREGPQQFF. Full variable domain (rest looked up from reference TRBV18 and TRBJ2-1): NAGVMQNPRHLVRRRGQEARLRCSPMKGHSHVYWYRQLPEEGLKFMVYLQKENIIDESGMPKERFSAEFPKEGPSILRIQQVVRGDSAAYFCASSLWSKREGPQQFFGPGTRLTVL.

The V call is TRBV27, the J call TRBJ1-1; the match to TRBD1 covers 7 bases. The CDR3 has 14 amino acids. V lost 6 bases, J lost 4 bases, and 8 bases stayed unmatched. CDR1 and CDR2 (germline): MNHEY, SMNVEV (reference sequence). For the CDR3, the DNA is TGTGCCAGCAGGGCGGGACAGCTCAGCACTGAAGCTTTCTTT. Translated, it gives CASRAGQLSTEAFF.

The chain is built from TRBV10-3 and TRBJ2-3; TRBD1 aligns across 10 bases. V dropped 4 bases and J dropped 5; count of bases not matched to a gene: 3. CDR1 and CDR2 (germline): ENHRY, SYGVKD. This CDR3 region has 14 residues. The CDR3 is CAISGGQGGDTQYF. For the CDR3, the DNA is TGTGCCATCAGTGGAGGACAGGGGGGAGATACGCAGTATTTT.

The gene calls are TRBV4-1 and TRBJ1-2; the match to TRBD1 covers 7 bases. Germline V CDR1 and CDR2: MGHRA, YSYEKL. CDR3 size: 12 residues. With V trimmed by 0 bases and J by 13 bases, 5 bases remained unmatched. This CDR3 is CASSQEGRGCTF. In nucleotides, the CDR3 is TGCGCCAGCAGCCAAGAAGGCAGGGGGTGCACCTTC.

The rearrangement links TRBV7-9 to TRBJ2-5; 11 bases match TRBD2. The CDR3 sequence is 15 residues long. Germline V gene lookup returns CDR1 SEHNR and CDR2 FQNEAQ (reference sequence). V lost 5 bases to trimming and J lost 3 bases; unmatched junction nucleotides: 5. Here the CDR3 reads CASSRSSGGKETQYF. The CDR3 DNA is TGTGCCAGCAGCCGCTCTAGCGGGGGGAAAGAGACCCAGTACTTC.

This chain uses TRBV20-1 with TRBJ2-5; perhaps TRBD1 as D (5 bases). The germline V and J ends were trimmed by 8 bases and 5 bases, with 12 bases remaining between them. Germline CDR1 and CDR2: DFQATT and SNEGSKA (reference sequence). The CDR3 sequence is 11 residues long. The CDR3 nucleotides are TGCAGTAGACAGCGTATGGAGACCCAGTACTTC. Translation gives CSRQRMETQYF.

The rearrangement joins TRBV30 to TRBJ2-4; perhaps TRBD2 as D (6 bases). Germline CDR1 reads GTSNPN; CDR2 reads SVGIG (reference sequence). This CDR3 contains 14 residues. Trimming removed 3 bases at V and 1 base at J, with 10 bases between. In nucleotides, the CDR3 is TGTGCCTGGAGCAGGAGGGGCGCCAAAAACATTCAGTACTTC. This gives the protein CAWSRRGAKNIQYF.

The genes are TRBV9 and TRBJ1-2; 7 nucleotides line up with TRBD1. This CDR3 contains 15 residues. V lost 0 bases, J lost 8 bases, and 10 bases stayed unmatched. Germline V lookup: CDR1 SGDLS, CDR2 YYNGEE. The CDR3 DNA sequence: TGTGCCAGCAGCGTAGATCGTGGACAGGTCGGGGGCTACACCTTC. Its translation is CASSVDRGQVGGYTF.

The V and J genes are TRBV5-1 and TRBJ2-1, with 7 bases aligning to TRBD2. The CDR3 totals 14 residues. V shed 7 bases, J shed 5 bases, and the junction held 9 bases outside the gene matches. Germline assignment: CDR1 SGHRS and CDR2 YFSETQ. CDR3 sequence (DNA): TGCGCCAGCGGGTGGGGGGGAGTCGACAATGAGCAGTTCTTC. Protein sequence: CASGWGGVDNEQFF.

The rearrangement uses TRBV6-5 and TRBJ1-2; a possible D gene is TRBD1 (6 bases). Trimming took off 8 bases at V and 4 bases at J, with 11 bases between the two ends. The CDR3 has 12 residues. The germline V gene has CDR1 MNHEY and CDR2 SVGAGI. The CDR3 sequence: CASPTGIYGYTF. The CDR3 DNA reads TGTGCCAGCCCAACAGGGATCTATGGCTACACCTTC.

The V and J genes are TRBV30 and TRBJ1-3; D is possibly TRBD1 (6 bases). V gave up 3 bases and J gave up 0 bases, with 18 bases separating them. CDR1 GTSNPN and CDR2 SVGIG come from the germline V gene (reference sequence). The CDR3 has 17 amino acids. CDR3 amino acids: CAWRGTPKSGSGNTIYF. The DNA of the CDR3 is TGTGCCTGGAGGGGGACACCTAAATCCGGCTCTGGAAACACCATATATTTT.

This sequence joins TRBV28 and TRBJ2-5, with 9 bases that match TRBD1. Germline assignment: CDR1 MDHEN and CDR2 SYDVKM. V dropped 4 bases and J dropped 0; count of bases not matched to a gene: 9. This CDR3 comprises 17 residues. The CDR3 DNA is TGTGCCAGCAGTTCCCTCGGGACAGGGACTTACCAAGAGACCCAGTACTTC. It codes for CASSSLGTGTYQETQYF.

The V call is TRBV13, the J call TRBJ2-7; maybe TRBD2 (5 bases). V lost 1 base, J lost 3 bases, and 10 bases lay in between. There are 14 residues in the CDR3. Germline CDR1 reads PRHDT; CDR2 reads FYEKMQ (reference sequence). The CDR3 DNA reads TGTGCCAGCAGCTTAGCGCCGGGGAACTACGAGCAGTACTTC. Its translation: CASSLAPGNYEQYF.

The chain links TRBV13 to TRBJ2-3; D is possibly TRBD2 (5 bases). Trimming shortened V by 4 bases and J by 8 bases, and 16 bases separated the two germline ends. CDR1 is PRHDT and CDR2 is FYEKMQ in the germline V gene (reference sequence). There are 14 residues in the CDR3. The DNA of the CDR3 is TGTGCCAGCAGCTCCCACCACGAGGGAGCTACGCAGTATTTT. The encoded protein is CASSSHHEGATQYF. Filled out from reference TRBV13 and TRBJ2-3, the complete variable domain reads AAGVIQSPRHLIKEKRETATLKCYPIPRHDTVYWYQQGPGQDPQFLISFYEKMQSDKGSIPDRFSAQQFSDYHSELNMSSLELGDSALYFCASSSHHEGATQYFGPGTRLTVL.

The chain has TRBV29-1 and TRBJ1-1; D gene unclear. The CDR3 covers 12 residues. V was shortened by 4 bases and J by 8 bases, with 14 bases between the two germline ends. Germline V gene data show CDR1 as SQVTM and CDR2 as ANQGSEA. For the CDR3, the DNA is TGCAGCGTTGTGCAGGCTCTTGAGGAAGCTTTCTTT. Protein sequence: CSVVQALEEAFF.

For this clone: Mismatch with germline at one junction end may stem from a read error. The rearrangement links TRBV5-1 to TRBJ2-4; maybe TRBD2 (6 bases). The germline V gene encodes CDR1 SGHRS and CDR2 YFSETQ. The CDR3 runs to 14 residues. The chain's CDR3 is CASSLTGDAASQVF. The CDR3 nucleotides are TGCGCCAGCAGCTTGACGGGGGACGCGGCCTCGCAAGTCTTC.